This TCR beta chain was sequenced for a study of T cell changes during pregnancy in multiple sclerosis. Assay: immunoSEQ multiplex PCR; the TCRdb copy retains only in-frame clones and omits some. The table records 88,000 or so clones, roughly nine tenths of them present only once. V lost 7 bases and J 6 bases, leaving 12 bases between the germline ends. The CDR3 covers 11 residues. CDR1 GTSNPN and CDR2 SVGIG come from the germline V gene (reference sequence). This clonotype was sampled from a female donor with multiple sclerosis, enrolled in a pregnancy study. This rearrangement joins TRBV30 to TRBJ1-2, with D perhaps matching TRBD1 (5 bases). The sample consisted of peripheral blood, taken before pregnancy. CDR3: CAFFSGNGYTF. CDR3 in DNA: TGTGCCTTTTTCTCAGGGAATGGCTACACCTTC.